What follows are 5 T cell receptor beta chains derived from one specimen sequenced in a study of beta chain features in type 1 diabetes. Of the isolated RNA, all was reverse transcribed, and so the sequenced material was expressed TCRB transcripts. TCRdb's table, derived via immunoSEQ multiplex PCR, lists solely in-frame clones and lacks some. The sample has roughly 12,000 clones, more than 40% seen once; the top ten hold 0.85% to 1%. Material: stem cell memory CD4+ T cells from blood. These receptors were collected from a young man in good health.

The rearrangement joins TRBV30 to TRBJ2-2; TRBD1 might be the D (5 bases). V lost 2 bases and J 4 bases, leaving 8 bases between the germline ends. Per the germline V gene, CDR1 is GTSNPN and CDR2 is SVGIG (reference sequence). This CDR3 has 13 residues. Written as DNA, the CDR3 is TGTGCCTGGAGTAGGGGCCCCACCGGGGAGCTGTTTTTT. It specifies CAWSRGPTGELFF.

This clone has just a few counts. The V gene is TRBV7-9, the J gene TRBJ1-1; the match to TRBD1 covers 7 bases. Germline assignment: CDR1 SEHNR and CDR2 FQNEAQ (reference sequence). J lost 3 bases, V lost 4 bases, and 11 bases had no gene match. The CDR3 length is 16 residues. The CDR3 nucleotides are TGTGCCAGCAGCTCCCCAACGACAGGGCCCGACACTGAAGCTTTCTTT. Amino acid sequence: CASSSPTTGPDTEAFF.

This chain connects TRBV27 to TRBJ1-4; the D is unclear. The CDR3 covers 12 residues. Trimming left V 3 bases short and J 5 bases short, with 4 bases between. The V gene's germline CDR1 is MNHEY and CDR2 SMNVEV (reference sequence). The CDR3 coding sequence is TGTGCCAGCAGTTTCAGGAATGAAAAACTGTTTTTT. Amino acid sequence: CASSFRNEKLFF.

Only a few counts were recorded for this clone. Other DNA sequences in this sample translate to the same CDR3. The chain carries TRBV5-1 and TRBJ1-5; no definite D call. This CDR3 contains 15 residues. With 1 base removed from V and 0 bases from J, the gap between germline ends came to 8 bases. The germline gives CDR1 SGHRS, CDR2 YFSETQ. The CDR3 here is CASSLSGDSNQPQHF. As DNA, the CDR3 is TGCGCCAGCAGCTTGTCCGGAGATAGCAATCAGCCCCAGCATTTT.

J is TRBJ2-5 and V is TRBV19, with TRBD1 matching 8 bases. The better agreement between TRBJ2-7 and the DNA end casts doubt on the J call. The CDR3 totals 14 residues. From germline, CDR1 is LNHDA and CDR2 SQIVND (reference sequence). In DNA, the CDR3 is TGTGCCAGTAGTACAGGGGACAGGTGGGACGAGCAGTACTTC. Residues: CASSTGDRWDEQYF.